This T cell receptor (beta chain) stems from a study of PD-L1 blockade in urothelial cancer. General study findings and limits: Improved survival was predicted by pretreatment blood TCR clonality below the median.

The table came from immunoSEQ multiplex PCR; TCRdb's copy has only in-frame clones and leaves some out. Of just under 30,000 clones in the sample, around nine tenths were seen once. A remark on this clone: Antigen: not known.

The TCR originated in a man aged 50-60 years with urothelial cancer. The sample in question was PBMCs, obtained around atezolizumab (anti-PD-L1) treatment.

CDR3 nucleotides: TGTGCCAGCAGTTTGCAGGTCCAAGAGACCCAGTACTTC. It translates to CASSLQVQETQYF. The rearrangement uses TRBV27 and TRBJ2-5; no firm D call. Germline V CDR1 and CDR2: MNHEY, SMNVEV (reference sequence). V shed 3 bases and J shed 1 base, with 6 bases lying between them. This CDR3 is 13 amino acids long.